Sequencing of this TCR beta chain was carried out in a study of cytomegalovirus exposure and HLA in healthy donors. Whole-study findings and limits: A further, later analysis showed that HLA-associated TCR beta chains (compared with equally common others) were more clonally expanded. In a later analysis, V- and J-gene trimming of beta chains associated with a DCLRE1C missense variant, replicated independently.

The PCR contained 60 Vbeta and 13 Jbeta primers. Produced via immunoSEQ multiplex PCR; TCRdb's table is partial and in-frame only. The data contain around 90,000 clones, 79% of them seen just once; the ten biggest clones take up about 3.1%. Whereas donors were nominally healthy upon sampling, unrecorded immune exposures were probable. A word on this clone: As yet, its antigen is unknown.

The germline gives CDR1 GTSNPN, CDR2 SVGIG (reference sequence). The ends lost 7 bases at V and 2 bases at J; junction bases unmatched: 9. The CDR3 loop spans 14 amino acids. Material: PBMCs. V is TRBV30 and J is TRBJ2-3, with 7 bases fitting TRBD2. This TCR was recovered from a male donor in good health and CMV-seropositive. The CDR3 reads CAFSGTTSTDTQYF. The CDR3 bases are TGTGCCTTCTCCGGGACTACCTCCACAGATACGCAGTATTTT.